Listed here are 24 T cell receptor beta chains from one sample, sequenced in a study of T cell responses to AZD1222 COVID-19 vaccine listed by TCRdb under 2021. Receptors were amplified or captured by the immunoSEQ multiplex PCR assay. Imported from immuneACCESS, the table was reduced by TCRdb to in-frame sequences with V and J called. These copies leave out some clones; in studies compared against another copy, an unresolved V gene accounts for under half, and the cause of the remainder is not known. For this sample there are 130,000 to 150,000 clones; around 91% appear just once. Under 2% of the sample lies in the top ten. Explained via the paper, the time point label denotes: baseline before first vaccination. The sequences come from peripheral blood, collected on day 0 of AZD1222 vaccination. All receptors come from an adult in good health.

The chain joins TRBV19 to TRBJ2-1, with a possible D match to TRBD1 (5 bases). Germline lookup yields CDR1 LNHDA and CDR2 SQIVND (reference sequence). V lost 3 bases and J 10 bases, leaving 16 bases between the germline ends. This CDR3 has 14 residues. In nucleotides, the CDR3 is TGTGCCAGTAGTATTGGGGCAGTATCAAGGGAGCAGTTCTTC. Residues: CASSIGAVSREQFF.

This chain connects TRBV6-5 to TRBJ1-1, with D uncertain. The ends were cut back, 2 bases at V and 2 bases at J, with 9 bases in the middle. CDR3 length equals 14 residues. Per the germline V gene, CDR1 is MNHEY and CDR2 is SVGAGI. The CDR3 sequence: CASSYEAGNTEAFF. The CDR3 region has the DNA TGTGCCAGCAGTTACGAGGCAGGAAACACTGAAGCTTTCTTT.

This clone was recorded only once. The V and J genes are TRBV6-5 and TRBJ1-2; 7 bases are shared with TRBD1. V lost 2 bases to trimming and J lost 8 bases; unmatched junction nucleotides: 5. The V gene's germline CDR1 is MNHEY and CDR2 SVGAGI. This CDR3 region has 13 residues. CDR3: CASSYKGAGGYTF. CDR3 nucleotide sequence: TGTGCCAGCAGTTACAAGGGGGCGGGAGGCTACACCTTC.

This chain uses TRBV29-1 with TRBJ2-7, with 9 nucleotides matching TRBD1. Germline CDR1 and CDR2: SQVTM and ANQGSEA. The CDR3 sequence is 13 residues long. V was clipped by 8 bases and J by 4 bases; unmatched bases: 9. The DNA for the CDR3 is TGCAGCTGCGGGACAGGGTCAAAGTACGAGCAGTACTTC. Translated: CSCGTGSKYEQYF.

The chain combines TRBV6-5 with TRBJ1-2; 9 nucleotides line up with TRBD1. The V and J ends lost 6 bases and 5 bases, in that order; junction bases with no gene match: 7. CDR1 is MNHEY, CDR2 SVGAGI, per germline. This CDR3 spans 14 amino acids. CDR3 DNA: TGTGCCAGCAGGGGGGGACAGGGTTTTTATGGCTACACCTTC. It translates to CASRGGQGFYGYTF.

This sequence joins TRBV5-5 and TRBJ1-1, with D maybe TRBD1 (5 bases). The germline CDR1 and CDR2 sequences are SGHKS and YYEKEE (reference sequence). V was trimmed by 2 bases and J by 8 bases, leaving 19 bases between them. The CDR3 consists of 15 residues. CDR3: CASSLSRGGGKEAFF. The CDR3 DNA reads as TGTGCCAGCAGCTTATCACGCGGGGGTGGCAAGGAAGCTTTCTTT.

The V and J genes are TRBV5-1 and TRBJ1-6; possibly TRBD1 for D (6 bases). The CDR3 contains 15 residues. Trimming left V 10 bases short and J 0 bases short, with 14 bases between. CDR1 is SGHRS and CDR2 is YFSETQ in the germline V gene. CDR3 bases: TGCGCCTCAAAGACAGGTGGCTCCTATAATTCACCCCTCCACTTT. Residues: CASKTGGSYNSPLHF.

This chain uses TRBV18 with TRBJ2-2; the D is unclear. The germline V gene has CDR1 KGHSH and CDR2 LQKENI. Deletions cut 2 bases from V and 4 bases from J, with 20 bases between. The CDR3 runs to 18 residues. The CDR3 region is CASSPNRSRAISTGELFF. In nucleotides, the CDR3 is TGTGCCAGCTCACCAAACCGATCCCGAGCGATATCCACCGGGGAGCTGTTTTTT.

V and J are TRBV6-4 and TRBJ1-3; TRBD1 agrees at 8 bases. Trimming took 2 bases from V and 4 from J; bases not matched to a gene: 7. This CDR3 is built from 16 residues. Germline V gives CDR1 MRHNA, CDR2 SNTAGT. CDR3 protein: CASSDPRNRGGNTIYF. The CDR3 nucleotides read TGTGCCAGCAGTGACCCTCGTAACAGGGGGGGAAACACCATATATTTT.

The chain has TRBV18 and TRBJ2-3; TRBD1 matches at 8 bases. The CDR3 totals 14 residues. Germline V gene data show CDR1 as KGHSH and CDR2 as LQKENI. The junction had 9 bases not matched to a gene; V was cut back by 6 bases and J by 7 bases. The CDR3 sequence is CASSPSGGVNTQYF. The CDR3 bases are TGTGCCAGCTCCCCGTCAGGGGGCGTAAATACGCAGTATTTT.

The chain joins TRBV24-1 to TRBJ1-5; no reliable D call. The V gene lost 9 bases and the J gene lost 3 bases, with 11 bases spanning the gap. The CDR3 runs to 13 residues. Looked up from germline, CDR1 is KGHDR and CDR2 is SFDVKD. The CDR3 here is CATSDVNNQPQHF. The CDR3 DNA sequence: TGTGCCACCTCAGATGTTAACAATCAGCCCCAGCATTTT.

This sequence joins TRBV7-2 and TRBJ2-5, with D possibly TRBD2 on 5 matching bases. CDR3 size: 14 residues. Between the trimmed V and J ends, which lost 2 bases and 0 bases, there was a span of 7 bases. In germline, CDR1 is SGHTA, CDR2 FQGNSA. In nucleotides, the CDR3 is TGTGCCAGCAGCTTATGGAGGTACCAAGAGACCCAGTACTTC. Translation gives CASSLWRYQETQYF.

This clone was seen a single time. The chain couples TRBV28 to TRBJ2-4; 7 bases fit TRBD1. V shed 6 bases and J 3 bases; nucleotides not matched to a gene: 5. Germline lookup yields CDR1 MDHEN and CDR2 SYDVKM. This CDR3 is built from 14 residues. CDR3 loop: CASRTGFDKNIQYF. The CDR3 DNA reads TGTGCCAGCAGGACAGGGTTCGACAAAAACATTCAGTACTTC.

The chain employs TRBV5-6 and TRBJ1-1, with a tentative D call TRBD1 (5 bases). With 3 bases removed from V and 1 base from J, the gap between germline ends came to 10 bases. The CDR3 runs 14 residues. Germline CDR1 is SGHDT and CDR2 is YYEEEE. CDR3 loop: CASSWQGPNTEAFF. As DNA, the CDR3 is TGTGCCAGCAGCTGGCAGGGCCCGAACACTGAAGCTTTCTTT.

This chain connects TRBV20-1 to TRBJ1-5; D is unresolved. Trimming pared 3 bases from V and 3 bases from J, leaving 6 bases between. Germline CDR1 DFQATT, CDR2 SNEGSKA (reference sequence). The CDR3 loop spans 12 amino acids. CDR3 residues: CSASDNNQPQHF. The DNA for the CDR3 is TGCAGTGCTAGTGACAACAATCAGCCCCAGCATTTT.

This clone has only one observation. V usage is TRBV7-9 and J usage is TRBJ2-4; 9 bases fit TRBD2. The V gene's germline CDR1 is SEHNR and CDR2 FQNEAQ (reference sequence). V was pared by 5 bases and J by 0 bases, with 14 bases of the junction left unmatched. The CDR3 consists of 19 residues. The DNA of the CDR3 is TGTGCCAGCAGCCCCCGTTACCAGCGGGGGGAAATAGCCAAAAACATTCAGTACTTC. This gives the protein CASSPRYQRGEIAKNIQYF.

This rearrangement joins TRBV9 to TRBJ1-1; D ambiguous. The germline gives CDR1 SGDLS, CDR2 YYNGEE. Trimming pared 1 base from V and 4 bases from J, leaving 11 bases between. The CDR3 consists of 14 residues. CDR3: CASSVFTDSTEAFF. CDR3 DNA sequence: TGTGCCAGCAGCGTATTTACTGATTCCACTGAAGCTTTCTTT.

The rearrangement joins TRBV19 to TRBJ2-7; D unclear. CDR1 and CDR2 from the germline V gene are LNHDA and SQIVND (reference sequence). The CDR3 is 13 amino acids. With 2 bases removed from V and 5 bases from J, the gap between germline ends came to 10 bases. The CDR3 spells CASSIFLADEQYF. In DNA, the CDR3 is TGTGCCAGTAGTATATTCCTGGCGGACGAGCAGTACTTC. Full variable domain (rest looked up from reference TRBV19 and TRBJ2-7): DGGITQSPKYLFRKEGQNVTLSCEQNLNHDAMYWYRQDPGQGLRLIYYSQIVNDFQKGDIAEGYSVSREKKESFPLTVTSAQKNPTAFYLCASSIFLADEQYFGPGTRLTVT.

The chain has TRBV27 and TRBJ2-7; D gene ambiguous. V lost 2 bases and J 0 bases, leaving 5 bases between the germline ends. Germline CDR1 is MNHEY and CDR2 is SMNVEV (reference sequence). The CDR3 runs to 13 residues. The CDR3 DNA follows: TGTGCCAGCAGTTTAACCCTCTCCTACGAGCAGTACTTC. Residues: CASSLTLSYEQYF.

This clone was found once. The J gene is TRBJ2-7, the V gene TRBV18; D is unresolved. From germline, CDR1 is KGHSH and CDR2 LQKENI. The V gene lost 2 bases and the J gene lost 2 bases, with 4 bases spanning the gap. The CDR3 has 12 residues. CDR3 in amino acids: CASSPTTYEQYF. The CDR3 DNA reads TGTGCCAGCTCACCAACAACCTACGAGCAGTACTTC. The complete variable domain, with remaining parts taken from reference TRBV18 and TRBJ2-7, reads NAGVMQNPRHLVRRRGQEARLRCSPMKGHSHVYWYRQLPEEGLKFMVYLQKENIIDESGMPKERFSAEFPKEGPSILRIQQVVRGDSAAYFCASSPTTYEQYFGPGTRLTVT.

This chain connects TRBV5-5 to TRBJ1-4, with no clear D. The ends were cut back, 2 bases at V and 4 bases at J, with 9 bases in the middle. The length of the CDR3 is 14 residues. The germline V gene encodes CDR1 SGHKS and CDR2 YYEKEE (reference sequence). CDR3 residues: CASSFEVYNEKLFF. The DNA of the CDR3 is TGTGCCAGCAGCTTCGAGGTTTATAATGAAAAACTGTTTTTT.

This rearrangement joins TRBV13 to TRBJ1-5; 11 nucleotides align to TRBD1. This CDR3 has 15 residues. From germline, CDR1 is PRHDT and CDR2 FYEKMQ (reference sequence). The J segment lost 4 bases and the V segment lost 3 bases, leaving 2 bases of the junction unmatched. CDR3 DNA: TGTGCCAGCAGCTTGGGACAGGGGGGAAATCAGCCCCAGCATTTT. Translation: CASSLGQGGNQPQHF.

V gene TRBV7-3 combines with J gene TRBJ2-2; D remains unclear. Between the trimmed V and J ends, which lost 3 bases and 0 bases, there was a span of 11 bases. CDR3 length: 16 amino acids. Per germline, CDR1 SGHTA and CDR2 FQGTGA. The CDR3 protein is CASSFFSGSNTGELFF. Written as DNA, the CDR3 is TGTGCCAGCAGCTTTTTCAGTGGATCGAACACCGGGGAGCTGTTTTTT.

The genes are TRBV27 and TRBJ1-5; D unclear. Germline V CDR1 and CDR2: MNHEY, SMNVEV (reference sequence). Trimming left V 5 bases short and J 5 bases short, with 10 bases between. CDR3 size: 13 residues. The CDR3 protein is CASSTHLDQPQHF. The CDR3 coding sequence is TGTGCCAGCAGTACGCACCTAGATCAGCCCCAGCATTTT.